This TCR beta chain was obtained from a study of blood T cell repertoires in COVID-19. Study background: In each case, the material was cDNA or gDNA derived from T cells, B-cell-depleted T cells, or PBMCs.

In the authors' methods: Estimation of nucleated cell counts relied on the amplification of reference gene primers. The data were produced by immunoSEQ multiplex PCR, yet TCRdb's version contains in-frame clones alone and is incomplete. D and trimming were read from the DNA, whereas the V and J calls and clone size are those reported in that table. The sample holds 140,000 or so clones, about nine tenths seen once. This CDR3 comprises 16 residues. Trimming shortened V by 1 base and J by 7 bases, and 14 bases separated the two germline ends. Germline V gene lookup returns CDR1 SGHAT and CDR2 FQNNGV. The J gene is TRBJ1-6, the V gene TRBV11-2; possibly TRBD1 for D (6 bases). Sequenced input: peripheral blood. This clonotype was obtained from a woman aged 50 to 60 with acute or convalescent COVID-19. CDR3 sequence reads: CASSLGNRGNNSPLHF. The CDR3, as DNA: TGTGCCAGCAGCTTAGGTAATAGGGGGAACAATTCACCCCTCCACTTT.